The subject of this entry is one T cell receptor (beta chain). Germline V gene data show CDR1 as DFQATT and CDR2 as SNEGSKA (reference sequence). V shed 0 bases and J 4 bases; nucleotides not matched to a gene: 6. The CDR3 sequence is 15 residues long. The healthy controls were matched to patients by age and sex. TEMRA cells were FACS-enriched, while CD8+ and CD4+ T cells were negatively isolated. This sample is drawn from a study of CD8 T cells in Susac syndrome. It was with random hexamers that about 0.45 to 1 ug RNA was reverse transcribed. Using its own MiXCR run on the immunoSEQ multiplex PCR reads, TCRdb lists one record per CDR3 protein. The profile covers about 160,000 distinct CDR3 sequences, with about 92% appearing a single time and approximately 0.082% taken by the ten largest.

This chain joins TRBV20-1 and TRBJ2-3; 8 bases fit TRBD1. What was sequenced was CD4+ T cells from PBMCs. This clonotype was obtained from a human donor in good health. CDR3 amino acids: CSARESGGWADTQYF. Written as DNA, the CDR3 is TGCAGTGCTAGAGAGTCAGGGGGCTGGGCAGATACGCAGTATTTT.